This T cell receptor (beta chain) appears in the sequencing data of a study of molecular identifiers for immune sequencing clone quantification (dated by TCRdb to the late 2010s). Looking at the study overall: For a replicate experiment, RNA from around 20,000 or 100,000 naive CD8 T cells was divided into five aliquots, of which four were sequenced. This methods study used CD8 T cells to benchmark TCR RNA copy counting and molecular-identifier clustering-based TCR repertoire sequencing (MIDCIRS).

The library relied on PCR. This sample was sequenced with an Illumina HiSeq 4000. Bulk TCR libraries were prepared as previously described, using TCR primers listed in Table S5. The Qiagen AllPrep DNA/RNA kit was used to purify total RNA. Before any analysis, reads coming from multiple sequencing runs of the same library were combined into one pool. Concerning the study's data processing: Reads were retained only if their TCR constant sequence matched exactly, and those retained reads were trimmed to 150 nt and grouped according to their 12-nt molecular barcodes. Reads within each barcode group were sub-clustered using a 15% Levenshtein threshold, and quality-weighted consensus sequences were constructed for each RNA molecule. Non-functional sequences were discarded, and so were lower-count sequences lying one edit away from another sequence. On the basis of fitting two negative binomial distributions, barcode sub-clusters with fewer than 20% of the maximum read count were discarded. TCRdb reprocessing: public reads trimmed at Q25 with fastp, clones called with MiXCR, in-frame beta chains kept. Every distinct CDR3 protein forms one entry, paired with its most common genes and DNA. TCRdb assigned the V and J calls; the authors' analysis was not used. In all, the sample holds some 650,000 distinct CDR3 sequences, and less than 20% of those were seen once. The biggest ten clones account for roughly 0.9% of the sample.

Paper-wide results and their limitations: Even against a background of 800,000 to 1,000,000 naive CD8 T cells, spiked-in Jurkat TCR RNA amounting to a single cell's worth was reported to be detectable. When barcode sub-clustering was left out, chimeric consensus sequences inflated TCR diversity, with chimeras reaching as high as 47%. Naive libraries contained spiked-in Jurkat TCR RNA (around ten copies' worth), which is not part of the donor repertoire. The sizes of highly expanded clones could end up underestimated when identical TCR molecules share a barcode. Modeling estimated around 3 recovered TCR RNA copies per cell, compared with 8.5 to 10 by digital PCR, which implies 30% to 35% capture efficiency. Clones above 20 RNA copies held over 98% of molecules in CMV-specific effector cells but under 1% in naive cells.

Libraries of naive CD8 T cells were built from approximately 20,000 to 1,000,000 sorted cells, with 10%, 30% or 50% of the purified RNA used. Naive CD8 T cells were FACS-sorted as CD8+CD4-CCR7+CD45RA+ on a BD FACSAria II into RLT Plus buffer. Ten to eleven TCR copies' worth of Jurkat RNA were spiked into about 20,000-1,000,000 naive CD8 T cell samples to test detection sensitivity. CD8 T cells were enriched with RosetteSep CD8+ T Cell Enrichment Cocktail and Ficoll-Paque, followed by ACK red cell lysis. Looking up the germline V gene (reference sequence) yields CDR1 LNHDA and CDR2 SQIVND. Including cysteine and phenylalanine, the CDR3 has 11 amino acids. Just CDR3 DNA is preserved here, 33 bases in frame from base 1. Trimming removed 11 bases from V and 3 bases from J; the gene matches leave 4 bases unexplained. Concerning this clonotype itself: The specificity of this receptor is unknown. The sample holds no much larger clone one base away, and base qualities are not on file.

Recombination linked TRBV19 to TRBJ2-7, with 7 bases in between that match TRBD1. This receptor was taken from a human donor in good health. Some libraries in this study had Jurkat cell RNA spiked in. The sample consisted of naive CD8+ T cells from blood, with Jurkat cell RNA spiked in. This specimen's cell subset or site label, per the study, means: FACS-sorted CD8+CD4-CCR7+CD45RA+ naive T cells. The CDR3 protein is CAAGDSYEQYF. The DNA reads TGTGCCGCCGGGGACAGCTACGAGCAGTACTTC.